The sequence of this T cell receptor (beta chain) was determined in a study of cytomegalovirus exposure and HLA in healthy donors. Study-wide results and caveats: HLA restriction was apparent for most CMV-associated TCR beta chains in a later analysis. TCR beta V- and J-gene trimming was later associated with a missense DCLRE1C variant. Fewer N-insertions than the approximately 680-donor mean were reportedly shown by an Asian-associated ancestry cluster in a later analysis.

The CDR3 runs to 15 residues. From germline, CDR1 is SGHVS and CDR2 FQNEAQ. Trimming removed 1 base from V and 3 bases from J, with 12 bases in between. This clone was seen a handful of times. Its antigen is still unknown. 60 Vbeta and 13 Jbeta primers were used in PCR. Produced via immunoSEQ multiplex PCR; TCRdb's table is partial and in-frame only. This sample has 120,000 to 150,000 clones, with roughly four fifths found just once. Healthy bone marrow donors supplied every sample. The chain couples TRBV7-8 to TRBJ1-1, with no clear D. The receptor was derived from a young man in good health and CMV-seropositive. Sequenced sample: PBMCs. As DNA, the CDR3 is TGTGCCAGCAGCTTAGATTCGGGGTTGGACACTGAAGCTTTCTTT. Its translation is CASSLDSGLDTEAFF.